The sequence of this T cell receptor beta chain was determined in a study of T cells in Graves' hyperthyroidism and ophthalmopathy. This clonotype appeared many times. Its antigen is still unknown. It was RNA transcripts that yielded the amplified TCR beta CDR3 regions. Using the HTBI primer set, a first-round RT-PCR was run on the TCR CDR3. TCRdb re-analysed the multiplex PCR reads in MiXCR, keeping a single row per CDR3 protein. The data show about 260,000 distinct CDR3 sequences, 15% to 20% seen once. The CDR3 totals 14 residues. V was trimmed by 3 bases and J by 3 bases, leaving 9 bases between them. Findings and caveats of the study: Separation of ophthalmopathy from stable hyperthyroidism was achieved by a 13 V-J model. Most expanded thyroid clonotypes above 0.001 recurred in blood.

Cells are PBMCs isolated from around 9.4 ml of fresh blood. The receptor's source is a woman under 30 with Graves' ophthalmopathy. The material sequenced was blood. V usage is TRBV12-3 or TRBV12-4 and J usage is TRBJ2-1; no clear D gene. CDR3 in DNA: TGTGCCAGCAGTTTGCTAGAATTCTACAATGAGCAGTTCTTC. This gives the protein CASSLLEFYNEQFF.